This paragraph covers one TCR beta chain sequence. Its antigen is currently unknown. The source of the sample is a study of cytomegalovirus exposure and HLA in healthy donors. The PCR employed 60 Vbeta primers together with 13 Jbeta primers. Assay: immunoSEQ multiplex PCR; the TCRdb copy retains only in-frame clones and omits some. The repertoire has under 200,000 clones, 60% to 85% of them found once; the top ten carry approximately 3%. General study points: Later genetic work tied a missense DCLRE1C variant to beta-chain V and J trimming. Per a prior analysis, the majority of TCR beta V segments were productive roughly 90% or roughly 30% of the time. Presence/absence results assume similar sequencing depth per donor, which may not hold.

The length of the CDR3 is 17 residues. The V and J genes are TRBV12-2 and TRBJ1-1; TRBD1 reflects the table's D call only, with no check against the DNA. TRBV12-2 is described as a pseudogene. The sample taken for sequencing was PBMCs. This receptor was taken from a middle-aged woman in good health and CMV-seronegative. The CDR3 nucleotides read TGTGCAAGTCGCTTAGCGAAGGGGGCGCGGAGGAACACTGAAGCTTTCTTT. The encoded protein is CASRLAKGARRNTEAFF.